Here is one T cell receptor beta chain with its context. The germline V gene encodes CDR1 SGHDN and CDR2 FVKESK. Deletions cut 1 base from V and 0 bases from J, with 9 bases between. There are 15 residues in the CDR3. Authors' analysis steps: Counts of nucleated cells, estimated from reference gene primer amplification, were obtained. TCRdb keeps only in-frame clones here, not all; method: immunoSEQ multiplex PCR. V and J calls plus clone size are reproduced from that table; the DNA served to infer D and trimming. The sample shows 190,000 or so clones, about 86% of them seen only once. The sample belongs to a study of blood T cell repertoires in COVID-19.

This clonotype originated in a man aged 35-49 years who had recovered from COVID-19. The V and J genes are TRBV14 and TRBJ1-1; D not certain. The specimen was PBMCs or T cells enriched from blood (not recorded which). CDR3 sequence: CASSQAGSMNTEAFF. The CDR3 coding sequence is TGTGCCAGCAGCCAAGCTGGCAGTATGAACACTGAAGCTTTCTTT.